This TCR beta chain originates from a study of Ad26.COV2.S vaccination and SARS-CoV-2 variants. Trimming left V 5 bases short and J 3 bases short, with 14 bases between. The CDR3 has 14 residues. Germline assignment: CDR1 SGHTA and CDR2 FQGNSA. This clone was detected only once. As yet, its antigen is unknown. The study's findings and limits: People who got the vaccine had more spike-specific TCR breadth than people who got placebo.

Only in-frame clones appear in the TCRdb table, and some are missing; sequencing was by immunoSEQ multiplex PCR. The table has hundreds of thousands of clones, roughly 89% seen once. As for treatment: some 20 received Ad26.COV2.S at low or high dose, single or two shots; about 5 received placebo; per-sample allocation not given. At day 63 after the first vaccine or placebo injection, samples were drawn. Immunization relied on an Ad26 vector, which expressed Wuhan-strain SARS-CoV-2 spike. This specimen was peripheral blood, taken in a trial of Ad26.COV2.S vaccine versus placebo. The chain joins TRBV7-2 to TRBJ2-7, with a tentative D call TRBD1 (6 bases). The receptor comes from a person aged 18-60 years who received the Ad26.COV2.S COVID-19 vaccine or a placebo. CDR3 nucleotides: TGTGCCAGCAGCCTGGGTGGGGGCCTCTACGAGCAGTACTTC. It yields the protein CASSLGGGLYEQYF.